Detailed here is one T cell receptor beta chain. The sample comes from a study of blood T cell repertoires in COVID-19. In the study overall: The study drew acute and convalescent COVID-19 samples from the United States, Italy and Spain.

In the original analysis: For nucleated cells, counts were estimated from reference gene primer amplification. Using immunoSEQ multiplex PCR, the repertoire was profiled, and TCRdb retains in-frame clones only, with some absent. The DNA gave D and trimming, while V, J and clone size come from that table. The sample has 35,000 to 55,000 clones; about 88% are singletons. The V gene's germline CDR1 is SGHVS and CDR2 FQNEAQ. The CDR3 extends over 13 amino acids. Trimming cost V 5 bases and J 4 bases; bases outside gene matches: 2. The sequencing input was peripheral blood. This receptor was identified in a human donor in a cohort sampled during active COVID-19. The chain uses TRBV7-8 and TRBJ1-2; TRBD1 matches 9 bases. CDR3 sequence (DNA): TGTGCCAGCAGCCGGGACAGGGTCTATGGCTACACCTTC. It codes for CASSRDRVYGYTF.